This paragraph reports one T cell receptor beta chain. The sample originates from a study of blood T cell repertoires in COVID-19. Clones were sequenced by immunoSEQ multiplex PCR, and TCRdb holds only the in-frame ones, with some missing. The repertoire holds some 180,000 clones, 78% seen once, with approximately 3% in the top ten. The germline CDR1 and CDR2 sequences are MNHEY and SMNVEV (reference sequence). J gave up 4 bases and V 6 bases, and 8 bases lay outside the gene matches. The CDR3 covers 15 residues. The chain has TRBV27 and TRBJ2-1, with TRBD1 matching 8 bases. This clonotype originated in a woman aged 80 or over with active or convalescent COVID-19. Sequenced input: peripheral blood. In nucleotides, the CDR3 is TGTGCCAGCAGGGCCGGGACAGGTACTTACAATGAGCAGTTCTTC. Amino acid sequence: CASRAGTGTYNEQFF.